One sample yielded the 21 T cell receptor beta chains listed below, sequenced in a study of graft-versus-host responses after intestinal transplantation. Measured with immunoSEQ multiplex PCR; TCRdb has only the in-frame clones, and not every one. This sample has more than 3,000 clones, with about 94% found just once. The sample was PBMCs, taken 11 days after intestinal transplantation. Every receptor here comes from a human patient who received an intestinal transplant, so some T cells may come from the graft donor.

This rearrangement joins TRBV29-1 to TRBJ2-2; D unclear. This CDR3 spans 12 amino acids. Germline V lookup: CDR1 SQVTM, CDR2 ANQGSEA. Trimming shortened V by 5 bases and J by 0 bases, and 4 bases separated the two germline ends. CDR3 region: CSVIANTGELFF. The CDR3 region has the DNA TGCAGCGTTATCGCGAACACCGGGGAGCTGTTTTTT.

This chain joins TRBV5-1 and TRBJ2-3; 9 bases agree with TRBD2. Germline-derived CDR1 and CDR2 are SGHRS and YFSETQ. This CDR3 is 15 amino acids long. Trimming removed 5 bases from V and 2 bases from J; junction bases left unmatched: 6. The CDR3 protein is CASRSLAGFTDTQYF. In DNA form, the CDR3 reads TGCGCCAGCAGGTCTCTAGCGGGGTTCACAGATACGCAGTATTTT.

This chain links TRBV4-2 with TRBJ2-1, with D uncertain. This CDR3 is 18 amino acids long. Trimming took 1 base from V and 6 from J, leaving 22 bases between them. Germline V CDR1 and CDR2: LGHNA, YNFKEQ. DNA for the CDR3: TGTGCCAGCAGCCAAGGCGTGGTGGCTAGGACGGAAGGCAATGAGCAGTTCTTC. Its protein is CASSQGVVARTEGNEQFF.

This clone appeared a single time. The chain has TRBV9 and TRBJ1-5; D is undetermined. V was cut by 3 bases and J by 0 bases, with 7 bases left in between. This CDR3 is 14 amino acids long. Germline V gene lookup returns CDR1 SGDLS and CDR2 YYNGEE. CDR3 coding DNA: TGTGCCAGCAGCGCCGGTGATAGCAATCAGCCCCAGCATTTT. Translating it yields CASSAGDSNQPQHF.

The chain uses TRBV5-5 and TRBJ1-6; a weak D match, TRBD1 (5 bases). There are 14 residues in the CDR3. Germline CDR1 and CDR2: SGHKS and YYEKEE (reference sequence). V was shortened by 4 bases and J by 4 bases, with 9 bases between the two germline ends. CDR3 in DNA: TGTGCCAGCAGCAGGGGACGGTATAATTCACCCCTCCACTTT. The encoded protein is CASSRGRYNSPLHF.

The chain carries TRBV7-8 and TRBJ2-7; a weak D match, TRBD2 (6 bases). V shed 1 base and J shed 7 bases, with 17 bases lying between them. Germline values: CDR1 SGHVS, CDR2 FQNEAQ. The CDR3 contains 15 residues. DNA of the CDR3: TGTGCCAGCAGCTTAGTCGCGGGACGGGATACTGAGCAGTACTTC. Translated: CASSLVAGRDTEQYF.

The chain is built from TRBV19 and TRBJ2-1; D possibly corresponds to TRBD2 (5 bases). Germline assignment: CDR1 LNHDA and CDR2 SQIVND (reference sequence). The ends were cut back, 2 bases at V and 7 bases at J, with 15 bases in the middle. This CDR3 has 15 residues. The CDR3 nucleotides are TGTGCCAGTAGTATATGGGGAGAGTTAGAGAATGAGCAGTTCTTC. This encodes CASSIWGELENEQFF.

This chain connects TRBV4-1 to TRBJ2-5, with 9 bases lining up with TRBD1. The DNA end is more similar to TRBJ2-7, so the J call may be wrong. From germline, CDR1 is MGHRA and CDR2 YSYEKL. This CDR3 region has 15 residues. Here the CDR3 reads CASSFQTGGSYEQYF. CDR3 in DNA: TGCGCCAGCAGCTTTCAGACAGGGGGGAGCTACGAGCAGTACTTC.

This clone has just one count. As DNA, the CDR3 is TGTGCCAGCAGTTTCTTCAGTTTCATGAACACTGAAGCTTTCTTT. Translated: CASSFFSFMNTEAFF. The J gene is TRBJ1-1, the V gene TRBV28; D ambiguous. CDR1 MDHEN and CDR2 SYDVKM come from the germline V gene. The CDR3 is 15 residues long. The V end was cut by 3 bases, the J end by 0 bases, with 11 bases between.

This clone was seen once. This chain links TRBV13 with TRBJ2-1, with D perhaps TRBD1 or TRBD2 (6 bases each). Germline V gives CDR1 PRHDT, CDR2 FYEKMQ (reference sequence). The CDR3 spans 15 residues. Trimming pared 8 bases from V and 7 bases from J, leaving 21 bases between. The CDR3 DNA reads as TGTGCCAGCCTGAAGGGGGGAGATTCGTTGAATGAGCAGTTCTTC. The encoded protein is CASLKGGDSLNEQFF.

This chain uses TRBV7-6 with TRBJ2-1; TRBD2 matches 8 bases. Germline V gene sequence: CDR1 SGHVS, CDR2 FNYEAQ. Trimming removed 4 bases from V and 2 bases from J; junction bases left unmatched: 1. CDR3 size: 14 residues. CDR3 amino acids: CASSYGRAYNEQFF. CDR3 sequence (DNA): TGTGCCAGCAGCTACGGGAGGGCCTACAATGAGCAGTTCTTC.

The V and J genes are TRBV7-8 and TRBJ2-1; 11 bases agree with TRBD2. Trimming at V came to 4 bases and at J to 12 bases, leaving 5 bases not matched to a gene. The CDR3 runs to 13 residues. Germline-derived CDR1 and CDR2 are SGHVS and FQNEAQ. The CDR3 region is CASSSLSGRGQFF. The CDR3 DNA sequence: TGTGCCAGCAGCTCCCTTAGCGGGAGGGGGCAGTTCTTC.

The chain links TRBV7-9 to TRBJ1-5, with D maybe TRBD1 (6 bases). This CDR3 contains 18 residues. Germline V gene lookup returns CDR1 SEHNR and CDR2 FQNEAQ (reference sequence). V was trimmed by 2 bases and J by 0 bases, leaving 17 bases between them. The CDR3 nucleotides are TGTGCCAGCAGCTTACGTACAGGGTTGATTTATAGCAATCAGCCCCAGCATTTT. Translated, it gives CASSLRTGLIYSNQPQHF.

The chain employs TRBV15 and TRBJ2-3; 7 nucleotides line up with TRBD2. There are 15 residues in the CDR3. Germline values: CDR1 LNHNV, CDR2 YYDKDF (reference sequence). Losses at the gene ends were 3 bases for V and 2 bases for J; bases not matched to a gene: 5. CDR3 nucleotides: TGTGCCACCAGCAGGGCTAGCGGTCCCACAGATACGCAGTATTTT. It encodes CATSRASGPTDTQYF.

The CDR3 spells CASSLRATYMNTEAFF. Here the CDR3 DNA reads TGTGCCAGCAGTCTCAGGGCTACTTACATGAACACTGAAGCTTTCTTT. V usage is TRBV28 and J usage is TRBJ1-1; a weak D match, TRBD1 (5 bases). Looked up from germline, CDR1 is MDHEN and CDR2 is SYDVKM. V was cut by 5 bases and J by 0 bases, with 16 bases left in between. The CDR3 runs to 16 residues.

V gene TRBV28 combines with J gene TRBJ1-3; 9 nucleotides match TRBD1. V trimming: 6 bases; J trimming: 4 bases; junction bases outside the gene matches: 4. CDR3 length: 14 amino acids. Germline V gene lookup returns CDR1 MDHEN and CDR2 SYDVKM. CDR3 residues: CASRRTGVGNTIYF. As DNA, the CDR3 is TGTGCCAGCAGACGGACAGGGGTCGGAAACACCATATATTTT. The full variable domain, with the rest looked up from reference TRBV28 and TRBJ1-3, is DVKVTQSSRYLVKRTGEKVFLECVQDMDHENMFWYRQDPGLGLRLIYFSYDVKMKEKGDIPEGYSVSREKKERFSLILESASTNQTSMYLCASRRTGVGNTIYFGEGSWLTVV.

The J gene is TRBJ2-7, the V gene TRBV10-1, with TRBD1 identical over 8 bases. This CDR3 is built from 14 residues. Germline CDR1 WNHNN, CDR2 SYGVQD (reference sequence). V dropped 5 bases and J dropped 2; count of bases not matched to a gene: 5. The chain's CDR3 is CASSRGQGPYEQYF. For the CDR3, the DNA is TGCGCCAGCAGTCGCGGACAGGGACCCTACGAGCAGTACTTC.

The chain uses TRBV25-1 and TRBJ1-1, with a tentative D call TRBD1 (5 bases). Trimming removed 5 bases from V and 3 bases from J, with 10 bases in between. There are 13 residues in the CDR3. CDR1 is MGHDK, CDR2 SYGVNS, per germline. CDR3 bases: TGTGCCAGCAGTCAGGGATTTTACACTGAAGCTTTCTTT. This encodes CASSQGFYTEAFF.

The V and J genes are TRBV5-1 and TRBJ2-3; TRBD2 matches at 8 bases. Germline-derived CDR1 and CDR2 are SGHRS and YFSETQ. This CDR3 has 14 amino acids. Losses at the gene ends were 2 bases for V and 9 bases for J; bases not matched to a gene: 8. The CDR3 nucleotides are TGCGCCAGCAGCTTAATGGACAGCGGGAGAACGCAGTATTTT. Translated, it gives CASSLMDSGRTQYF.

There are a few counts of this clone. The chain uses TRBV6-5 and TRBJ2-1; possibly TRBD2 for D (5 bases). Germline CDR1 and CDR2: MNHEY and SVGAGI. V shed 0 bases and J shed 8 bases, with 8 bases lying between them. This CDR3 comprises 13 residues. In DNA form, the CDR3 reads TGTGCCAGCAGTTACTCCTTGGAGGATGAGCAGTTCTTC. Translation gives CASSYSLEDEQFF.

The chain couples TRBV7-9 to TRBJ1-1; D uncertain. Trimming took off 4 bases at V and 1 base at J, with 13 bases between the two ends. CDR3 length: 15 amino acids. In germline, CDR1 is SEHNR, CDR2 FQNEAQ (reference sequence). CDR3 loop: CASSSSRRGNTEAFF. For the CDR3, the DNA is TGTGCCAGCAGCTCAAGCCGGCGGGGGAACACTGAAGCTTTCTTT.